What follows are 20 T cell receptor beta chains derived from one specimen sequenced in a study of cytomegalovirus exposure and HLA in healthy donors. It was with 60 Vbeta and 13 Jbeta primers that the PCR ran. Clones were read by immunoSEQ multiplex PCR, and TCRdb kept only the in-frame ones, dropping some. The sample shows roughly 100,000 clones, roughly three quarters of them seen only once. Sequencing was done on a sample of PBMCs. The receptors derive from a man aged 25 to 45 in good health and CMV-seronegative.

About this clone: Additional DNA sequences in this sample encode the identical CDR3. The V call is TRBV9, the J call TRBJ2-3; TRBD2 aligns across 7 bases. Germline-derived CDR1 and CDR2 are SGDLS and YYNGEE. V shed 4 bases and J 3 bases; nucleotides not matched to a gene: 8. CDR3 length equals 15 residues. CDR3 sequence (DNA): TGTGCCAGCAGCCGGGCGGGAGAGAGTACAGATACGCAGTATTTT. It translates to CASSRAGESTDTQYF. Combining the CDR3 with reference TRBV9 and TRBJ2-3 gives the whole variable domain DSGVTQTPKHLITATGQRVTLRCSPRSGDLSVYWYQQSLDQGLQFLIQYYNGEERAKGNILERFSAQQFPDLHSELNLSSLELGDSALYFCASSRAGESTDTQYFGPGTRLTVL.

CDR3 loop: CASSFTGTGGRWQETQYF. CDR3 in DNA: TGTGCCAGCAGCTTCACCGGGACAGGGGGCCGGTGGCAAGAGACCCAGTACTTC. This chain links TRBV13 with TRBJ2-5; TRBD1 matches 12 bases. CDR1 is PRHDT and CDR2 is FYEKMQ in the germline V gene (reference sequence). The CDR3 sequence is 18 residues long. The V and J ends lost 3 bases and 2 bases, in that order; junction bases with no gene match: 10.

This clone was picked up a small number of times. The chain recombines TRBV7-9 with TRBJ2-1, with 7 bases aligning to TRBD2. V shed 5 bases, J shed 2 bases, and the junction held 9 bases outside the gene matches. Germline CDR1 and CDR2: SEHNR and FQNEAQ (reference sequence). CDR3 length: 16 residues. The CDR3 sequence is CASSLWLAGAYNEQFF. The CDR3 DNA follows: TGTGCCAGCAGCCTGTGGCTGGCGGGAGCCTACAATGAGCAGTTCTTC.

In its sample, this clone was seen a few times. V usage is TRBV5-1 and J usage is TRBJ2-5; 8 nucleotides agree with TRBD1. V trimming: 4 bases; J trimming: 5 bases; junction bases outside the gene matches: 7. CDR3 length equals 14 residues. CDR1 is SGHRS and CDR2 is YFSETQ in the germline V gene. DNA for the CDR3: TGCGCCAGCAGCAAAACAGGGGGAGTGGAGACCCAGTACTTC. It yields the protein CASSKTGGVETQYF.

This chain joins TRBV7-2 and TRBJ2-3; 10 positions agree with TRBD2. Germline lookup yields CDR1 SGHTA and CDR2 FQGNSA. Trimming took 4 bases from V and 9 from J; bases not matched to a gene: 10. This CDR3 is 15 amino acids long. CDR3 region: CASSSEGLAIDTQYF. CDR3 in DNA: TGTGCCAGCAGCTCGGAGGGACTAGCGATTGACACGCAGTATTTT.

CDR3 DNA sequence: TGTGCCAGCAGCACCCGGGCAGGGGCCACAGATACGCAGTATTTT. Its protein is CASSTRAGATDTQYF. This rearrangement joins TRBV7-8 to TRBJ2-3; tentative D call: TRBD1 (6 bases). Per germline, CDR1 SGHVS and CDR2 FQNEAQ. CDR3 length: 15 residues. Trimming pared 5 bases from V and 2 bases from J, leaving 14 bases between. Looking up the rest from reference TRBV7-8 and TRBJ2-3 gives the full variable domain: GAGVSQSPRYKVAKRGQDVALRCDPISGHVSLFWYQQALGQGPEFLTYFQNEAQLDKSGLPSDRFFAERPEGSVSTLKIQRTQQEDSAVYLCASSTRAGATDTQYFGPGTRLTVL.

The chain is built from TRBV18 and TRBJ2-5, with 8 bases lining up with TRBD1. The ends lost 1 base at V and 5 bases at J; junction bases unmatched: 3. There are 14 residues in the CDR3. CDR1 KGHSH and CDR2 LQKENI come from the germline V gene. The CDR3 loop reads CASSPRQGAETQYF. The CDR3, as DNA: TGTGCCAGCTCACCACGGCAGGGGGCGGAGACCCAGTACTTC.

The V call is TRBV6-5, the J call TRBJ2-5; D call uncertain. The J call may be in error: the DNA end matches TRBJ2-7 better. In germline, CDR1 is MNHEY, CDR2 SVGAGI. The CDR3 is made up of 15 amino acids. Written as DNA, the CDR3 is TGTGCCAGCAGTTACTCGAGTCAGGAACCCTACGAGCAGTACTTC. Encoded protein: CASSYSSQEPYEQYF.

DNA for the CDR3: TGTGCCAGCAGCCCCCACGAAGGACAGGGGCTAAAGACTGAAGCTTTCTTT. It specifies CASSPHEGQGLKTEAFF. The chain couples TRBV9 to TRBJ1-1; 9 bases line up with TRBD1. Germline V lookup: CDR1 SGDLS, CDR2 YYNGEE. This CDR3 is built from 17 residues. With V trimmed by 4 bases and J by 5 bases, 15 bases remained unmatched.

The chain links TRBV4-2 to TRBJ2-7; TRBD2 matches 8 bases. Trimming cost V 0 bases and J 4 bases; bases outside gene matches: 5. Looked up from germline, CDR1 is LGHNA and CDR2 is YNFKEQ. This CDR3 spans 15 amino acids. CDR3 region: CASSQDSREVYEQYF. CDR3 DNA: TGTGCCAGCAGCCAAGATTCGCGGGAGGTGTACGAGCAGTACTTC.

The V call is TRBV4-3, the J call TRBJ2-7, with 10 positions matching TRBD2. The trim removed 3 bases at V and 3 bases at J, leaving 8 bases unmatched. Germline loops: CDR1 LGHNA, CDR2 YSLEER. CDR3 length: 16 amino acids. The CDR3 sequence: CASSHARTSGGYEQYF. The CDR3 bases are TGCGCCAGCAGCCATGCCCGGACTAGCGGAGGCTACGAGCAGTACTTC.

CDR3 sequence: CASSGQGAGGAFF. The CDR3 nucleotides read TGTGCCAGCAGCGGACAGGGGGCGGGCGGGGCTTTCTTT. This chain links TRBV2 with TRBJ1-1; 11 nucleotides align to TRBD1. Per the germline V gene, CDR1 is SNHLY and CDR2 is FYNNEI. V was pared by 6 bases and J by 11 bases, with 8 bases of the junction left unmatched. The CDR3 totals 13 residues.

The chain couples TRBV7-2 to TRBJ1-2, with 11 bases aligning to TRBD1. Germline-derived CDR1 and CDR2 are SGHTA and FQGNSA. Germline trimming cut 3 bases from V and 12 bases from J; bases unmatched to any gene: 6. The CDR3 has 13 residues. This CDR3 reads CASSFKPGQGDTF. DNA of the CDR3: TGTGCCAGCAGCTTTAAACCGGGACAGGGGGACACCTTC.

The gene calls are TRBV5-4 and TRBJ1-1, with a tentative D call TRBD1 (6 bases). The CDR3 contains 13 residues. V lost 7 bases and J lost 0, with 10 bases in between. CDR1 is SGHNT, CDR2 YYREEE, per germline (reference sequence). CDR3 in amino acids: CASAGQMNTEAFF. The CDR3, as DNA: TGTGCCAGCGCTGGACAGATGAACACTGAAGCTTTCTTT.

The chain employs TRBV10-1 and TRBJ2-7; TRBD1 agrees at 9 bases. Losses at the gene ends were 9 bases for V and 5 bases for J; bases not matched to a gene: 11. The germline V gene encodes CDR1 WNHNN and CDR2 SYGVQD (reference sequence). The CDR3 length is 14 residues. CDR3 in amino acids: CARVEGQGNNEQYF. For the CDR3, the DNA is TGCGCCAGGGTGGAGGGACAGGGAAATAACGAGCAGTACTTC.

The CDR3 loop reads CASRTSGGTDTQYF. CDR3 nucleotides: TGTGCCAGCAGGACTAGCGGGGGCACAGATACGCAGTATTTT. This chain links TRBV6-4 with TRBJ2-3, with 11 bases aligning to TRBD2. This CDR3 has 14 residues. Per germline, CDR1 MRHNA and CDR2 SNTAGT. The J segment lost 1 base and the V segment lost 6 bases, leaving 0 bases of the junction unmatched.

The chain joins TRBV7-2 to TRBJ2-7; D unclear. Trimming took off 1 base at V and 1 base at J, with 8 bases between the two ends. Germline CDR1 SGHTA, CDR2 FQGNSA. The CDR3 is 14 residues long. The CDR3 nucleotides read TGTGCCAGCAGCTTAGAAGGCGGATCCTACGAGCAGTACTTC. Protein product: CASSLEGGSYEQYF.

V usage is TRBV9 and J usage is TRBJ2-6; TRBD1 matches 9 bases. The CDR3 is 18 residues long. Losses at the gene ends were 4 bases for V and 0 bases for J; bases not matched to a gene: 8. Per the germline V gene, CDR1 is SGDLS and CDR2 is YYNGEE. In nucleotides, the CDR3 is TGTGCCAGCAGCTTTAGGACAGGGGAGCGCTCTGGGGCCAACGTCCTGACTTTC. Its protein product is CASSFRTGERSGANVLTF.

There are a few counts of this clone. This chain's CDR3 is CSVEKGTGGETQYF. CDR3 in DNA: TGCAGCGTTGAAAAAGGGACAGGGGGAGAGACCCAGTACTTC. V is TRBV29-1 and J is TRBJ2-5; 11 positions agree with TRBD1. The length of the CDR3 is 14 residues. The V segment lost 2 bases and the J segment 4 bases; nucleotides outside the gene matches: 3. Per the germline V gene, CDR1 is SQVTM and CDR2 is ANQGSEA.

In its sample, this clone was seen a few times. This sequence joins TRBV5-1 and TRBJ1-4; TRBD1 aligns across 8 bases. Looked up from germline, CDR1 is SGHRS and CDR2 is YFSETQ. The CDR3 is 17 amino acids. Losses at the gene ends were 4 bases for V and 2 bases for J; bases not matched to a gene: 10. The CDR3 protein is CASSLGQGISTNEKLFF. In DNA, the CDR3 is TGCGCCAGCAGCCTAGGACAGGGAATATCGACTAATGAAAAACTGTTTTTT.